Below, 21 T cell receptor beta chains from the same sample are listed, as sequenced in a study of OX40 agonist ivuxolimab in advanced cancers. The protocol was immunoSEQ multiplex PCR, while the TCRdb copy is restricted to in-frame clones and leaves out a portion. The sample consists of more than 55,000 clones, approximately 86% of them appearing once. This specimen was CD4+ or CD8+ T cells sorted from blood, taken in a trial of the OX40 agonist ivuxolimab. Every receptor here comes from an adult with an advanced solid tumor such as melanoma, head and neck, liver or kidney cancer.

V usage is TRBV11-2 and J usage is TRBJ2-1; D might be TRBD1 or TRBD2, each matching 5 bases. V was shortened by 5 bases and J by 15 bases, with 20 bases between the two germline ends. CDR1 and CDR2 from the germline V gene are SGHAT and FQNNGV. This CDR3 contains 13 residues. Written as DNA, the CDR3 is TGTGCCAGCAGCGAAGGGAATTGGGGGATGGGGTTCTTC. Protein: CASSEGNWGMGFF.

V usage is TRBV20-1 and J usage is TRBJ2-1; no reliable D call. The CDR3 is 10 residues long. Trimming shortened V by 1 base and J by 7 bases, and 2 bases separated the two germline ends. Germline CDR1 reads DFQATT; CDR2 reads SNEGSKA (reference sequence). Written as DNA, the CDR3 is TGCAGTGCTAGAGTAAATGAGCAGTTCTTC. Translating gives CSARVNEQFF.

This clone was observed a single time. This chain's CDR3 is CASSRTAFTDTQYF. DNA for the CDR3: TGTGCCAGCAGTCGGACAGCCTTCACAGATACGCAGTATTTT. The genes are TRBV6-5 and TRBJ2-3; TRBD1 might be the D (6 bases). Germline V gives CDR1 MNHEY, CDR2 SVGAGI. CDR3 length equals 14 residues. Trimming took off 5 bases at V and 2 bases at J, with 11 bases between the two ends.

This chain uses TRBV28 with TRBJ2-7; tentatively, D is TRBD1 (6 bases). V lost 5 bases, J lost 0 bases, and 14 bases lay in between. CDR3 length equals 15 residues. Per the germline V gene, CDR1 is MDHEN and CDR2 is SYDVKM. As DNA, the CDR3 is TGTGCCAGCAGTCTCCCAGGGGCGAACTCCTACGAGCAGTACTTC. It translates to CASSLPGANSYEQYF.

V gene TRBV25-1 combines with J gene TRBJ2-1, with TRBD2 as a possible D gene (6 bases). The V end was cut by 0 bases, the J end by 12 bases, with 12 bases between. The CDR3 is made up of 13 amino acids. CDR1 and CDR2 from the germline V gene are MGHDK and SYGVNS. The CDR3 DNA is TGTGCCAGCAGTGAATATGGGGGGTTGGGGCAGTTCTTC. Protein sequence: CASSEYGGLGQFF.

This chain links TRBV30 with TRBJ1-1; D call uncertain. CDR3 size: 13 residues. V was pared by 1 base and J by 2 bases, with 8 bases between. The germline V gene encodes CDR1 GTSNPN and CDR2 SVGIG (reference sequence). In DNA form, the CDR3 reads TGTGCCTGGAGTGGACATTTTAACACTGAAGCTTTCTTT. Protein: CAWSGHFNTEAFF.

The V call is TRBV6-5, the J call TRBJ1-5; TRBD1 might be the D (6 bases). CDR1 is MNHEY, CDR2 SVGAGI, per germline. This CDR3 is built from 14 residues. The CDR3 DNA sequence: TGTTCTCCGGTAACAGGGTCTGTGAATCAGCCCCAGCATTTT. Protein: CSPVTGSVNQPQHF.

The V gene is TRBV7-3, the J gene TRBJ2-6; unclear D gene. The V gene's germline CDR1 is SGHTA and CDR2 FQGTGA. There are 15 residues in the CDR3. The V and J ends lost 7 bases and 2 bases respectively, with 12 bases between them. This chain's CDR3 is CASTSILAGANVLTF. DNA of the CDR3: TGTGCCAGCACCTCCATTTTGGCTGGGGCCAACGTCCTGACTTTC.

This clone was counted once. A read error may account for a junction end that differs from germline. The gene calls are TRBV9 and TRBJ2-1, with D uncertain. This CDR3 contains 17 residues. Per the germline V gene, CDR1 is SGDLS and CDR2 is YYNGEE. This CDR3 reads CAGSVDDGFGYRNEQFF. CDR3 bases: TGTGCCGGCAGCGTAGATGACGGGTTCGGGTATCGCAATGAGCAGTTCTTC.

This clone showed up just a few times. The chain recombines TRBV29-1 with TRBJ1-4; maybe TRBD1 (6 bases). Trimming shortened V by 6 bases and J by 7 bases, and 12 bases separated the two germline ends. Germline CDR1 and CDR2: SQVTM and ANQGSEA. The CDR3 has 12 residues. The CDR3 DNA is TGCAGCGTGGGGACAAACGGTGAAAAACTGTTTTTT. Residues: CSVGTNGEKLFF. Full variable domain (rest looked up from reference TRBV29-1 and TRBJ1-4): SAVISQKPSRDICQRGTSLTIQCQVDSQVTMMFWYRQQPGQSLTLIATANQGSEATYESGFVIDKFPISRPNLTFSTLTVSNMSPEDSSIYLCSVGTNGEKLFFGSGTQLSVL.

DNA of the CDR3: TGTGCCAGCAGTTACGGCAGAGCGAACACCGGGGAGCTGTTTTTT. Translating gives CASSYGRANTGELFF. This chain connects TRBV6-6 to TRBJ2-2; D is unclear. CDR3 size: 15 residues. Germline CDR1 reads MNHNY; CDR2 reads SVGAGI (reference sequence). Trimming removed 2 bases at V and 0 bases at J, with 7 bases between.

This clone was seen ten or more times. The genes are TRBV28 and TRBJ1-5; D is ambiguous. Germline V gives CDR1 MDHEN, CDR2 SYDVKM. CDR3 size: 14 residues. Trimming stripped 6 bases from V and 5 bases from J, with 14 bases between. CDR3 protein: CASSFSMSYQPQHF. CDR3 sequence (DNA): TGTGCCAGCAGCTTCTCCATGAGTTATCAGCCCCAGCATTTT. The full variable domain, rest sourced from reference TRBV28 and TRBJ1-5, is DVKVTQSSRYLVKRTGEKVFLECVQDMDHENMFWYRQDPGLGLRLIYFSYDVKMKEKGDIPEGYSVSREKKERFSLILESASTNQTSMYLCASSFSMSYQPQHFGDGTRLSIL.

The chain combines TRBV7-9 with TRBJ1-3, with D possibly TRBD1 on 6 matching bases. V was clipped by 4 bases and J by 2 bases, with 15 bases between them. The CDR3 contains 16 residues. Germline V gives CDR1 SEHNR, CDR2 FQNEAQ (reference sequence). CDR3 residues: CASSSRKQGAGNTIYF. The DNA for the CDR3 is TGTGCCAGCAGCTCGCGTAAACAGGGAGCTGGAAACACCATATATTTT.

The rearrangement uses TRBV28 and TRBJ1-1, with D hard to call. CDR1 MDHEN and CDR2 SYDVKM come from the germline V gene. The V end lost 11 bases, the J end lost 0 bases, and 16 bases lay between the germline ends. The CDR3 is 14 amino acids. This CDR3 is CASGRILMNTEAFF. The CDR3 nucleotides read TGTGCCTCGGGCAGAATTCTTATGAACACTGAAGCTTTCTTT.

The V and J genes are TRBV23-1 and TRBJ2-1; D perhaps matches TRBD2 (6 bases). TRBV23-1 is labeled an ORF, and its function is uncertain. There are 16 residues in the CDR3. V dropped 1 base and J dropped 2 bases, with 12 bases sitting between them. CDR3 residues: CASSQYGGCPYNEQFF. The CDR3 DNA is TGCGCCAGCAGTCAATATGGAGGGTGCCCCTACAATGAGCAGTTCTTC.

The V call is TRBV7-9, the J call TRBJ2-3; 7 nucleotides line up with TRBD2. After removal of 4 bases from V and 4 bases from J, the junction contained 8 bases not matched to a gene. Germline V gene lookup returns CDR1 SEHNR and CDR2 FQNEAQ (reference sequence). The CDR3 loop spans 15 amino acids. The CDR3 is CASSSGWGGADTQYF. The CDR3 DNA is TGTGCCAGCAGCTCCGGGTGGGGGGGTGCAGATACGCAGTATTTT.

This chain links TRBV7-9 with TRBJ1-6; D unresolved. V lost 6 bases, J lost 8 bases, and 14 bases lay in between. The CDR3 runs 14 residues. Germline V CDR1 and CDR2: SEHNR, FQNEAQ (reference sequence). This CDR3 is CASRAGLKDSPLHF. The CDR3 DNA is TGTGCCAGCAGAGCGGGCCTGAAGGATTCACCCCTCCACTTT.

CDR3 residues: CASRRDRRTGELFF. The CDR3, as DNA: TGTGCCAGCCGAAGGGACAGAAGGACCGGGGAGCTGTTTTTT. The V gene is TRBV19, the J gene TRBJ2-2, with TRBD1 matching 7 bases. The CDR3 extends over 14 amino acids. With 9 bases clipped from V and 5 bases from J, the junction kept 9 bases outside the gene matches. The germline CDR1 and CDR2 sequences are LNHDA and SQIVND (reference sequence).

This sequence joins TRBV27 and TRBJ1-1, with a weak D call TRBD1 (5 bases). V dropped 2 bases and J dropped 1 base, with 8 bases sitting between them. Germline values: CDR1 MNHEY, CDR2 SMNVEV (reference sequence). The CDR3 runs to 14 residues. DNA of the CDR3: TGTGCCAGCAGTTTACGGGGGAGGAACACTGAAGCTTTCTTT. Translation: CASSLRGRNTEAFF.

This clone has a handful of counts. CDR3 sequence (DNA): TGTGCCAGCAGCCAGGCGGGACGGCAAGCCTACGAGCAGTACTTC. Translating it yields CASSQAGRQAYEQYF. This chain uses TRBV5-6 with TRBJ2-7; possibly TRBD2 for D (6 bases). Trimming left V 4 bases short and J 2 bases short, with 16 bases between. Per the germline V gene, CDR1 is SGHDT and CDR2 is YYEEEE. This CDR3 comprises 15 residues.

The V and J genes are TRBV6-6 and TRBJ2-5; D remains ambiguous. This CDR3 spans 11 amino acids. The V and J ends lost 3 bases and 5 bases respectively, with 4 bases between them. Germline-derived CDR1 and CDR2 are MNHNY and SVGAGI (reference sequence). The CDR3 spells CASSYEETQYF. The CDR3, as DNA: TGTGCCAGCAGTTATGAGGAGACCCAGTACTTC.